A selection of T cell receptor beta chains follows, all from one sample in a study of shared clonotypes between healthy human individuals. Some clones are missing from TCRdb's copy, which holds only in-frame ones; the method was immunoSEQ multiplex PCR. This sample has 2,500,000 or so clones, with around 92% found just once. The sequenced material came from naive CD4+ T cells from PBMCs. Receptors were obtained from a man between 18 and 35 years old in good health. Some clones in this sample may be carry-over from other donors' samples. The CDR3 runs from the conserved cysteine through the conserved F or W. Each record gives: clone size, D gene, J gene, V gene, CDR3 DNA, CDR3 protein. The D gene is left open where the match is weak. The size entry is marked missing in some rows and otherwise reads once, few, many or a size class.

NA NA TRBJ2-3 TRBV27 TGTGCCAGCACTAAATCCGGGGGCAGGACCCTCGCGGATACGCAGTATTTT CASTKSGGRTLADTQYF
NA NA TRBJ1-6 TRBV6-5 TGTGCCAGCAGTGTCCAGGGTAGTGATAATTCACCCCTCCACTTT CASSVQGSDNSPLHF
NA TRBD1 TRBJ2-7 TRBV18 TGTGCCAGCTCAATCGGACAGGGGAGCTACGAGCAGTACTTC CASSIGQGSYEQYF
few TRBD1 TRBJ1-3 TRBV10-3 TGTGCCAGCGGGGACAGCTACTCTGGAAACACCATATATTTT CASGDSYSGNTIYF
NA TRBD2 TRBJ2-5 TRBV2 TGTGCCAGCCGGGGACTAGCGGGAGTGGAGACCCAGTACTTC CASRGLAGVETQYF
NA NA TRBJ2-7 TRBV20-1 TGCAGTGCTAGGCCAGGCGAAGAGCAGTACTTC CSARPGEEQYF
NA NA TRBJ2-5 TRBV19 TGTGCCAGTAGTATGTACCAAGAGACCCAGTACTTC CASSMYQETQYF
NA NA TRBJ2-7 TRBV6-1 TGTGCCAGCAGTAGTCAGACTCAAGGGGAGCAGTACTTC CASSSQTQGEQYF
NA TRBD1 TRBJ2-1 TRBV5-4 TGTGCCAGCAGCCGGGGACAGGGATCCGACAATGAGCAGTTCTTC CASSRGQGSDNEQFF
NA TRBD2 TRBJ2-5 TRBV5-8 TGTGCCAGCAGCTTGGGCAGGCTAGCGGGAGACCAAGAGACCCAGTACTTC CASSLGRLAGDQETQYF
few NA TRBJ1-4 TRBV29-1 TGCAGCGTTGAGGGCCCCGCGGAAAAACTGTTTTTT CSVEGPAEKLFF
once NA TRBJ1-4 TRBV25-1 TGTGCCAGCAGTGAATCCTTCAAGGGCTTTTATGAAAAACTGTTTTTT CASSESFKGFYEKLFF
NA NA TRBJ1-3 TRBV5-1 TGCGCCAGCAGCTTGTGGGCCAGCCCTGGAAACACCATATATTTT CASSLWASPGNTIYF
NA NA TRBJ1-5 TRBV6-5 TGTGCCAGCAGACCCGGAGGGGGTCAGCCCCAGCATTTT CASRPGGGQPQHF
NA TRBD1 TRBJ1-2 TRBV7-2 TGTGCCAGCAGCCGCAACCCGGGACAGGGGGCCGGTGGCTACACCTTC CASSRNPGQGAGGYTF
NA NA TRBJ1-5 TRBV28 TGTGCCAGCAGTTTATATGCAGGGAACGCGAAGAATCAGCCCCAGCATTTT CASSLYAGNAKNQPQHF
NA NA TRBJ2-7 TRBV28 TGTGCCAGCAGTTCACCCCTGAGGACCTACGAGCAGTACTTC CASSSPLRTYEQYF
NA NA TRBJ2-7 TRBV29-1 TGCAGCGGGGAAACAGGGAGCTACGAGCAGTACTTC CSGETGSYEQYF
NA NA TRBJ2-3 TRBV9 TGTGCCAGCAGCGTAGTGGGGCAGCAGACAGATACGCAGTATTTT CASSVVGQQTDTQYF
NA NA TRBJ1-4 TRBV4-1 TGCGCCAGCAGCCATCCCGGACCCGGCGAAAAACTGTTTTTT CASSHPGPGEKLFF
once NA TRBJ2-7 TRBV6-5 TGTGCCAGCAGTTACTCTGGACAGAGCTACGAGCAGTACTTC CASSYSGQSYEQYF
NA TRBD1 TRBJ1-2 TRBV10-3 TGTGCCATCAGTGAGTCGAACCCCCTGACAGGGGGCGACTATGGCTACACCTTC CAISESNPLTGGDYGYTF
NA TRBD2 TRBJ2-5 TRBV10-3 TGTGCCATCAGTGACCCTAGCGGGAGTGAGACCCAGTACTTC CAISDPSGSETQYF
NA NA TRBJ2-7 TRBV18 TGTGCCAGCTCACCAGACGGGAGCGAGCAGTACTTC CASSPDGSEQYF
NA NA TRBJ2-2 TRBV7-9 TGTGCCAGCAGCTTATTAGGGGTTTCCGGGGAGCTGTTTTTT CASSLLGVSGELFF
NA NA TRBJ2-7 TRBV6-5 TGTGCCAGCAGTTACTCGGGGGGAAAATACGAGCAGTACTTC CASSYSGGKYEQYF
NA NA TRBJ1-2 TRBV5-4 TGTGCCAGCAGCTTGGGCGGGGGGGCTCCCCTCTATGGCTACACCTTC CASSLGGGAPLYGYTF
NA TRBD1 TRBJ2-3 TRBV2 TGTGCCAGCAGTGCTCCGGGACAGGCAGATACGCAGTATTTT CASSAPGQADTQYF
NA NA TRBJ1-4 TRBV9 TGTGCCAGCAGCGCATCAGGGAGGTCTAATGAAAAACTGTTTTTT CASSASGRSNEKLFF
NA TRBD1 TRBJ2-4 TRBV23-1 TGCGCCAGCAGTCGACAGGGAGAGACGACCAAAAACATTCAGTACTTC CASSRQGETTKNIQYF
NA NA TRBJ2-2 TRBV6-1 TGTGCCAGCAAGCGTAGGGATAAGGGGACCGGGGAGCTGTTTTTT CASKRRDKGTGELFF
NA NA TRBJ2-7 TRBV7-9 TGTGCCAGCAGCTTAGCGTCCCCAGGGACGTACGAGCAGTACTTC CASSLASPGTYEQYF
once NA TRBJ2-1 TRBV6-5 TGTGCCACCCCCTTGTGGATTCACGCTTACAATGAGCAGTTCTTC CATPLWIHAYNEQFF
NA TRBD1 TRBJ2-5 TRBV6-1 TGTGCCAGCAGTGAAGCGCTACTCGGGCAGGGGGCGGATGAGACCCAGTACTTC CASSEALLGQGADETQYF
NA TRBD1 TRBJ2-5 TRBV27 TGTGCCAGCAGTCTGACAGGGGTTAGGGAGACCCAGTACTTC CASSLTGVRETQYF
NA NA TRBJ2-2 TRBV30 TGTGCCTGGAGCATGGACGAGCGAGGGACCGGGGAGCTGTTTTTT CAWSMDERGTGELFF
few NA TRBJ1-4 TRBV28 TGTGCCAGCAGTTTTCAGGGAGCAACTAATGAAAAACTGTTTTTT CASSFQGATNEKLFF
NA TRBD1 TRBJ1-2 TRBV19 TGTGCCAGTCGGACAGGCGGTTCAGGCTACACCTTC CASRTGGSGYTF
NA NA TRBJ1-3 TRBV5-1 TGCGCCAGCAGCCGCGTAGCCTCTGGAAACACCATATATTTT CASSRVASGNTIYF
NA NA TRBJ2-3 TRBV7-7 TGTGCCAGCAGCGCCAGCGTGGGAGATACGCAGTATTTT CASSASVGDTQYF
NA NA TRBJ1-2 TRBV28 TGTGCCAGCTCTGAGGGCTATGGCTACACCTTC CASSEGYGYTF
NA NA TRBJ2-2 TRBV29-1 TGCAGCGCTCAGACAGGAACGAACACCGGGGAGCTGTTTTTT CSAQTGTNTGELFF
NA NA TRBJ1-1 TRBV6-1 TGTGCCAGCAGTGCCCCAGGGACGGGAGTAGCTTTCTTT CASSAPGTGVAFF
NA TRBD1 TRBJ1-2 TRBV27 TGTGCCAGCAGTTCACCCCTCACTTCAGGGGGAGGCTACACCTTC CASSSPLTSGGGYTF
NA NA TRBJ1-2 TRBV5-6 TGTGCCAGCAAGGAGGGGCGAGACTATGGCTACACCTTC CASKEGRDYGYTF
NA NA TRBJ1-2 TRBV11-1 TGTGCCAGCAGCTCGTCGCCAGGTTCTTACGGCTACACCTTC CASSSSPGSYGYTF
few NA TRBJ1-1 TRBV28 TGTGCCAGCAGTTTATTGCAGGGGCTAGAAGCTTTCTTT CASSLLQGLEAFF
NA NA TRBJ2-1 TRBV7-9 TGTGCCAGCAGTTATACATCGGGGCAGTTCTTC CASSYTSGQFF
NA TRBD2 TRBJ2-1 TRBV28 TGTGCCAGCACTAGACTAGCGGGAGCTAATGAGCAGTTCTTC CASTRLAGANEQFF